The 32 T cell receptor beta chains reported below all come from one sample, sequenced in a study of T cell repertoires in cytomegalovirus infection. These receptors are not linked to any known antigen. TCRdb re-derived calls from the reads in MiXCR, one entry per CDR3 protein. The table shows approximately 390,000 distinct CDR3 sequences, with about a third occurring only once. Here the sequenced sample was cultured PBMCs, taken from culture after CMV antigen stimulation. The receptors shown here come from a human donor in good health (CMV status not recorded). Some clones in this sample may be carry-over from other donors' samples.

The chain has TRBV10-3 and TRBJ2-7; 7 nucleotides match TRBD1. Unmatched junction bases numbered 2, after V lost 6 bases and J lost 0 bases. There are 13 residues in the CDR3. Germline CDR1 reads ENHRY; CDR2 reads SYGVKD. In nucleotides, the CDR3 is TGTGCCATCAGGGGGGACAGCTCCTACGAGCAGTACGTC. Its protein product is CAIRGDSSYEQYV.

In its sample, this clonotype was seen a few times. The J gene is TRBJ2-5, the V gene TRBV7-2, with 7 bases lining up with TRBD2. J gave up 2 bases and V 5 bases, and 5 bases lay outside the gene matches. CDR1 is SGHTA, CDR2 FQGNSA, per germline. This CDR3 comprises 14 residues. CDR3 bases: TGTGCCAGCAGCACTTACGGGGGGCAAGAGACCCAGTACTTC. Its translation is CASSTYGGQETQYF.

This clonotype was observed a handful of times. Here the CDR3 DNA reads TGTGCCACCCGTCAGGGTACCGCAGGGGAGCTGTTTTTT. Protein product: CATRQGTAGELFF. The rearrangement joins TRBV27 to TRBJ2-2, with D perhaps TRBD1 (5 bases). The germline gives CDR1 MNHEY, CDR2 SMNVEV (reference sequence). V lost 10 bases and J lost 8, with 17 bases in between. The CDR3 is 13 amino acids.

This clonotype was seen a single time. The rearrangement joins TRBV6-8 to TRBJ1-4; D not certain. Looked up from germline, CDR1 is MNHGY and CDR2 is SAAAGT. V gave up 1 base and J gave up 8 bases, with 14 bases separating them. The CDR3 length is 15 residues. This CDR3 is CASSYWANRQEKLFF. DNA of the CDR3: TGTGCCAGCAGTTACTGGGCGAATAGGCAGGAAAAACTGTTTTTT.

To note about this clonotype: This may be a read error: a much more frequent sequence differs by one nucleotide. V usage is TRBV6-5 and J usage is TRBJ1-2, with unresolved D. The CDR3 totals 14 residues. V lost 6 bases, J lost 6 bases, and 17 bases lay in between. From germline, CDR1 is MNHEY and CDR2 SVGAGI. The CDR3 sequence is CASSQSLAGDGYTF. The CDR3 bases are TGTGCCAGCAGCCAGAGTCTCGCCGGGGATGGCTACACCTTC.

This sequence joins TRBV7-2 and TRBJ2-2; 11 bases are shared with TRBD2. V shed 5 bases and J 1 base; nucleotides not matched to a gene: 3. The CDR3 contains 16 residues. The V gene's germline CDR1 is SGHTA and CDR2 FQGNSA. CDR3 residues: CASSLGTSGNTGELFF. CDR3 sequence (DNA): TGTGCCAGCAGCCTCGGGACTAGCGGGAACACCGGGGAGCTGTTTTTT.

The chain is built from TRBV7-2 and TRBJ2-2, with D tentatively TRBD2 (5 bases). Germline CDR1 SGHTA, CDR2 FQGNSA. Trimming cost V 6 bases and J 4 bases, with 12 bases left between them. This CDR3 spans 14 amino acids. In nucleotides, the CDR3 is TGTGCCAGCAGGCCAATCGGAGGCACCGGGGAGCTGTTTTTT. Translating it yields CASRPIGGTGELFF. Full variable domain (outside the CDR3, taken from reference TRBV7-2 and TRBJ2-2): GAGVSQSPSNKVTEKGKDVELRCDPISGHTALYWYRQSLGQGLEFLIYFQGNSAPDKSGLPSDRFSAERTGGSVSTLTIQRTQQEDSAVYLCASRPIGGTGELFFGEGSRLTVL.

The chain is built from TRBV19 and TRBJ1-5; perhaps TRBD1 as D (5 bases). The V gene lost 1 base and the J gene lost 3 bases, with 13 bases spanning the gap. The CDR3 contains 16 residues. Germline CDR1 reads LNHDA; CDR2 reads SQIVND (reference sequence). The CDR3 sequence: CASSIGAGRTNQPQHF. DNA of the CDR3: TGTGCCAGTAGTATAGGGGCAGGGAGGACCAATCAGCCCCAGCATTTT.

This clonotype has just a few counts. V usage is TRBV7-9 and J usage is TRBJ2-4, with D tentatively TRBD1 (7 bases). Germline lookup yields CDR1 SEHNR and CDR2 FQNEAQ (reference sequence). V was cut by 8 bases and J by 7 bases, with 12 bases left in between. The CDR3 runs to 12 residues. As DNA, the CDR3 is TGTGCCAGCGGATCAGGGGGGAACATTCAGTACTTC. Protein sequence: CASGSGGNIQYF.

The chain employs TRBV19 and TRBJ2-1, with D perhaps TRBD2 (7 bases). This CDR3 is 13 amino acids long. Germline loops: CDR1 LNHDA, CDR2 SQIVND (reference sequence). V gave up 11 bases and J gave up 9 bases, with 20 bases separating them. CDR3 nucleotide sequence: TGTGCCGCGGGGGCTAGCGCGCTGACTGAGCAGTTCTTC. This gives the protein CAAGASALTEQFF. The whole variable domain, filled in from reference TRBV19 and TRBJ2-1, reads DGGITQSPKYLFRKEGQNVTLSCEQNLNHDAMYWYRQDPGQGLRLIYYSQIVNDFQKGDIAEGYSVSREKKESFPLTVTSAQKNPTAFYLCAAGASALTEQFFGPGTRLTVL.

The J gene is TRBJ2-3, the V gene TRBV27; a weak D match, TRBD2 (6 bases). The CDR3 totals 15 residues. Germline V gene lookup returns CDR1 MNHEY and CDR2 SMNVEV (reference sequence). Trimming removed 2 bases at V and 3 bases at J, with 12 bases between. The CDR3 nucleotides read TGTGCCAGCAGTTTAATGGGAGGAGGTACAGATACGCAGTATTTT. It is translated as CASSLMGGGTDTQYF.

The chain recombines TRBV7-2 with TRBJ1-2; the match to TRBD1 covers 7 bases. This CDR3 spans 13 amino acids. Germline CDR1 is SGHTA and CDR2 is FQGNSA. V shed 1 base, J shed 7 bases, and the junction held 3 bases outside the gene matches. The CDR3 nucleotides read TGTGCCAGCAGCTTAGGGTCAGGGGGTGGCTACACCTTC. Protein sequence: CASSLGSGGGYTF.

This clonotype was recorded a few times. V is TRBV5-4 and J is TRBJ2-1, with a possible D match to TRBD2 (5 bases). CDR1 SGHNT and CDR2 YYREEE come from the germline V gene (reference sequence). The CDR3 length is 13 residues. The V end was cut by 2 bases, the J end by 10 bases, with 13 bases between. CDR3 coding DNA: TGTGCCAGCAGCTTAAAGGAGCCGGGGGAGCAGTTCTTC. Translated: CASSLKEPGEQFF.

The sample holds many counts of this clonotype. The chain joins TRBV5-6 to TRBJ2-2; TRBD2 aligns across 15 bases. There are 16 residues in the CDR3. Germline assignment: CDR1 SGHDT and CDR2 YYEEEE. The trim removed 4 bases at V and 6 bases at J, leaving 4 bases unmatched. The CDR3 nucleotides read TGTGCCAGCAGCCTCGGACTAGCGGGAGGGCCCGGGGAGCTGTTTTTT. This gives the protein CASSLGLAGGPGELFF.

The rearrangement joins TRBV28 to TRBJ1-2, with TRBD1 matching over 7 bases. Trimming removed 2 bases from V and 2 bases from J; junction bases left unmatched: 2. This CDR3 has 14 amino acids. Germline V gene sequence: CDR1 MDHEN, CDR2 SYDVKM. CDR3 DNA: TGTGCCAGCAGTTTAAGGGGGCAGAACTATGGCTACACCTTC. Translated, it gives CASSLRGQNYGYTF.

This clonotype was observed a handful of times. The rearrangement links TRBV2 to TRBJ2-5, with D tentatively TRBD1 (5 bases). Between the trimmed V and J ends, which lost 0 bases and 4 bases, there was a span of 15 bases. The CDR3 runs to 16 residues. Germline values: CDR1 SNHLY, CDR2 FYNNEI. The CDR3 sequence: CASSEALWVQGETQYF. The CDR3, as DNA: TGTGCCAGCAGTGAAGCGCTATGGGTCCAGGGAGAGACCCAGTACTTC.

The genes are TRBV20-1 and TRBJ2-3; 10 bases are shared with TRBD2. CDR1 and CDR2 (germline): DFQATT, SNEGSKA (reference sequence). Trimming took 1 base from V and 4 from J; bases not matched to a gene: 2. The CDR3 covers 14 residues. The CDR3 loop reads CSARVAGGADTQYF. DNA of the CDR3: TGCAGTGCTAGAGTAGCGGGAGGTGCAGATACGCAGTATTTT.

There are many counts of this clonotype. V usage is TRBV6-6 and J usage is TRBJ2-7; 7 nucleotides align to TRBD2. The CDR3 totals 15 residues. Germline CDR1 MNHNY, CDR2 SVGAGI (reference sequence). Trimming took 0 bases from V and 5 from J; bases not matched to a gene: 7. The CDR3 coding sequence is TGTGCCAGCAGTTACTCGGGGGAGGGCCCCAACGAGCAGTACTTC. Translating it yields CASSYSGEGPNEQYF.

The rearrangement joins TRBV4-3 to TRBJ1-5, with D possibly being TRBD1 (5 bases). The V end lost 0 bases, the J end lost 7 bases, and 13 bases lay between the germline ends. This CDR3 is built from 15 residues. Germline V CDR1 and CDR2: LGHNA, YSLEER. The CDR3 is CASSQDEGSGQPQHF. The CDR3 region has the DNA TGCGCCAGCAGCCAAGATGAGGGTTCAGGGCAGCCCCAGCATTTT.

The genes are TRBV6-6 and TRBJ2-3, with TRBD1 matching 11 bases. V lost 6 bases to trimming and J lost 3 bases; unmatched junction nucleotides: 8. From germline, CDR1 is MNHNY and CDR2 SVGAGI (reference sequence). The CDR3 spans 16 residues. The CDR3 DNA sequence: TGTGCCAGCAGGGGGGTGGACAGGGGGCGGACAGATACGCAGTATTTT. It specifies CASRGVDRGRTDTQYF.

In this sample, this clonotype is medium-sized. The gene calls are TRBV27 and TRBJ2-6; D not certain. V was shortened by 7 bases and J by 0 bases, with 7 bases between the two germline ends. This CDR3 comprises 14 residues. Looked up from germline, CDR1 is MNHEY and CDR2 is SMNVEV (reference sequence). The CDR3 sequence is CASTRNSGANVLTF. The CDR3 DNA is TGTGCCAGCACTCGGAACTCTGGGGCCAACGTCCTGACTTTC.

This clonotype turned up a few times. The V gene is TRBV20-1, the J gene TRBJ2-5; a possible D gene is TRBD2 (6 bases). Trimming took 0 bases from V and 2 from J, leaving 7 bases between them. The CDR3 is 13 amino acids. The germline gives CDR1 DFQATT, CDR2 SNEGSKA (reference sequence). The CDR3 DNA reads as TGCAGTGCTAGAGACGGGAGACAAGAGACCCAGTACTTC. This gives the protein CSARDGRQETQYF.

The chain has TRBV3-1 and TRBJ1-5, with 11 bases lining up with TRBD1. The CDR3 is made up of 17 amino acids. V shed 1 base, J shed 4 bases, and the junction held 6 bases outside the gene matches. CDR1 is LGHDT and CDR2 is YNNKEL in the germline V gene (reference sequence). The CDR3 region has the DNA TGTGCCAGCAGCCAAGGTATAGGGACAGGGGGTAATCAGCCCCAGCATTTT. Translating it yields CASSQGIGTGGNQPQHF.

The CDR3 nucleotides read TGCGCCAGCAGCGCGGACGGAGCCGGGGAGCTGTTTTTT. Amino acid sequence: CASSADGAGELFF. The V call is TRBV5-1, the J call TRBJ2-2; D is unclear. Trimming cost V 4 bases and J 6 bases, with 10 bases left between them. The germline CDR1 and CDR2 sequences are SGHRS and YFSETQ. CDR3 size: 13 residues.

In its sample, this clonotype was seen a few times. The chain recombines TRBV7-4 with TRBJ2-1, with 10 nucleotides matching TRBD2. V was pared by 3 bases and J by 4 bases, with 9 bases of the junction left unmatched. This CDR3 is built from 17 residues. Germline assignment: CDR1 SGHVT and CDR2 SQSDAQ. In DNA, the CDR3 is TGTGCCAGCAGCTTTTTGGGGACTAGCGCCCGGTACAATGAGCAGTTCTTC. Translating gives CASSFLGTSARYNEQFF.

The V call is TRBV5-6, the J call TRBJ2-7, with D possibly matching TRBD1 (5 bases). Germline values: CDR1 SGHDT, CDR2 YYEEEE. This CDR3 is built from 14 residues. The ends were cut back, 3 bases at V and 2 bases at J, with 12 bases in the middle. The CDR3 spells CASSSIDSAYEQYV. The CDR3 DNA reads TGTGCCAGCAGCTCGATCGACAGCGCCTACGAGCAGTACGTC.

This clonotype has ten or more counts. CDR3 nucleotides: TGTGCCAGCAGCTTAGAAGCTAGCGGGAGGGTGACCCAGTACTTC. Its protein product is CASSLEASGRVTQYF. The chain uses TRBV7-2 and TRBJ2-5, with 12 bases matching TRBD2. CDR3 length: 15 residues. Trimming at V came to 1 base and at J to 7 bases, leaving 4 bases not matched to a gene. The germline V gene has CDR1 SGHTA and CDR2 FQGNSA.

This clonotype was observed a few times. The chain recombines TRBV7-2 with TRBJ1-6; D call uncertain. Trimming removed 1 base from V and 5 bases from J, with 6 bases in between. This CDR3 has 14 residues. CDR1 SGHTA and CDR2 FQGNSA come from the germline V gene. The CDR3 DNA reads TGTGCCAGCAGCTTAGGATCAAATAATTCACCCCTCCACTTT. This sequence encodes CASSLGSNNSPLHF.

The V gene is TRBV11-2, the J gene TRBJ2-1, with D perhaps given as TRBD1 or TRBD2 (5 bases each). The germline V and J ends were trimmed by 4 bases and 2 bases, with 9 bases remaining between them. Germline V gene data show CDR1 as SGHAT and CDR2 as FQNNGV. The CDR3 is made up of 14 amino acids. Here the CDR3 reads CASSSTAAYNEQFF. The CDR3 DNA is TGTGCCAGCAGCTCGACAGCGGCCTACAATGAGCAGTTCTTC.

The gene calls are TRBV19 and TRBJ2-3, with 9 bases fitting TRBD2. CDR1 and CDR2 from the germline V gene are LNHDA and SQIVND (reference sequence). Losses at the gene ends were 2 bases for V and 4 bases for J; bases not matched to a gene: 10. The CDR3 contains 17 residues. DNA of the CDR3: TGTGCCAGTAGTATAATAAAGGGGGCGGGAGGGGCAGATACGCAGTATTTT. Translating gives CASSIIKGAGGADTQYF. The whole variable domain, remainder taken from reference TRBV19 and TRBJ2-3, is DGGITQSPKYLFRKEGQNVTLSCEQNLNHDAMYWYRQDPGQGLRLIYYSQIVNDFQKGDIAEGYSVSREKKESFPLTVTSAQKNPTAFYLCASSIIKGAGGADTQYFGPGTRLTVL.

The chain links TRBV27 to TRBJ2-3; TRBD1 aligns across 8 bases. The CDR3 runs to 17 residues. Per the germline V gene, CDR1 is MNHEY and CDR2 is SMNVEV (reference sequence). After removal of 9 bases from V and 0 bases from J, the junction contained 14 bases not matched to a gene. CDR3 sequence: CARPPSGTGYSTDTQYF. The CDR3 DNA follows: TGTGCCAGGCCACCCTCCGGGACAGGTTATAGCACAGATACGCAGTATTTT.

This clonotype came up a few times. The chain uses TRBV6-1 and TRBJ1-5; D gene uncertain. The CDR3 contains 15 residues. Trimming stripped 5 bases from V and 4 bases from J, with 15 bases between. Germline CDR1 reads MNHNS; CDR2 reads SASEGT. CDR3 amino acids: CASSYLQAINQPQHF. The CDR3 DNA reads TGTGCCAGCAGTTATTTGCAGGCTATTAATCAGCCCCAGCATTTT.